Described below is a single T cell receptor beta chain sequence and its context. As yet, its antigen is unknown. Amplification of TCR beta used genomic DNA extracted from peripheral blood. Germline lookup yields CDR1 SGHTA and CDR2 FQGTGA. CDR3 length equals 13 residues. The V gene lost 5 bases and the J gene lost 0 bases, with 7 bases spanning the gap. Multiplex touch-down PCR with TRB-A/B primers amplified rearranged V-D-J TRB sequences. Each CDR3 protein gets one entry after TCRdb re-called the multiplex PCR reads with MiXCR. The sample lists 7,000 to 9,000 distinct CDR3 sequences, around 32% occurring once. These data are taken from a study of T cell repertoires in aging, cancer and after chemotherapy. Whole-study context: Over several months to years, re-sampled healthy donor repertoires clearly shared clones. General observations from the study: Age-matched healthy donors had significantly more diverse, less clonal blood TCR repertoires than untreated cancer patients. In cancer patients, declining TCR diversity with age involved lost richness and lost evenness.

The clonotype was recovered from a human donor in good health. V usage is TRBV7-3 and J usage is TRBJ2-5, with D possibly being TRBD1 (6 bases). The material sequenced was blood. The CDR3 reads CASSRDNQETQYF. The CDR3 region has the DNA TGTGCCAGCAGCCGGGACAACCAAGAGACCCAGTACTTC.